This TCR beta chain appears in the sequencing data of a study of cytomegalovirus exposure and HLA in healthy donors. For this clone: Its antigen remains unidentified.

Study-level results: Analyses of presence and absence presupposed an approximately uniform sequencing depth across donors. In most subjects, TCR beta sequences reportedly gave accurate predictions of HLA-A and HLA-B alleles. TCR beta V segments were, for the most part, productive about 87% or about 30% of the time in an earlier analysis.

The PCR contained 60 Vbeta and 13 Jbeta primers. Sequenced by immunoSEQ multiplex PCR; TCRdb stores in-frame clones only, minus some. In the table there are roughly 70,000 clones, 74% of which are singletons. This CDR3 contains 15 residues. The germline V gene has CDR1 MNHEY and CDR2 SVGAGI. The V and J ends lost 2 bases and 4 bases respectively, with 14 bases between them. The chain carries TRBV6-5 and TRBJ1-1; D is possibly TRBD1 (5 bases). Sequences were obtained from PBMCs. The sequence came from a human donor in good health. The CDR3 loop reads CASSYTRQTSTEAFF. DNA of the CDR3: TGTGCCAGCAGTTACACCCGACAGACGTCCACTGAAGCTTTCTTT.